One sample yielded the 7 T cell receptor beta chains listed below, sequenced in a study of blood T cells in healthy people across ages. A second roughly 7 to 11 cycle PCR used barcoded and J-beta primers. TCRdb fed the 5' RACE reads into MiXCR, producing one record per CDR3 protein. The sample consists of about 930,000 distinct CDR3 sequences, roughly 29% of them appearing once. The same data also went into a second study, on T cells of mothers and their children.

Sequenced material: blood. All receptors come from a woman in her thirties or forties in good health.

The gene calls are TRBV27 and TRBJ1-5, with unresolved D. Germline V CDR1 and CDR2: MNHEY, SMNVEV (reference sequence). This CDR3 contains 12 residues. V was pared by 3 bases and J by 7 bases, with 7 bases between. The CDR3, as DNA: TGTGCCAGCAGTTTTTCGGGACAGCCCCAGCATTTT. As protein: CASSFSGQPQHF.

CDR3 sequence reads: CASSNRGGDEQYF. The CDR3 nucleotides are TGTGCCAGCAGTAACCGGGGAGGGGACGAGCAGTACTTC. This rearrangement joins TRBV28 to TRBJ2-5; 7 bases match TRBD2. The end of the DNA fits TRBJ2-7 better, so the J call may be wrong. From germline, CDR1 is MDHEN and CDR2 SYDVKM. The CDR3 has 13 residues.

Points on this clonotype: A read error may be the cause here, since a much bigger clone is one base away. The rearrangement uses TRBV5-1 and TRBJ2-7, with D possibly being TRBD1 (5 bases). The CDR3 is made up of 14 amino acids. Trimming removed 1 base at V and 0 bases at J, with 8 bases between. Germline CDR1 and CDR2: SGHRS and YFSETQ. CDR3: CASSLQGISYEQYF. CDR3 DNA sequence: TGCGCCAGCAGCTTGCAGGGTATCTCCTACGAGCAGTACTTC.

This clonotype has at least ten counts. The chain is built from TRBV6-6 and TRBJ2-7; a weak D match, TRBD1 (6 bases). Germline CDR1 is MNHNY and CDR2 is SVGAGI (reference sequence). V gave up 4 bases and J gave up 5 bases, with 15 bases separating them. This CDR3 has 14 amino acids. The CDR3 loop is CASSFRGKENEQYF. In DNA, the CDR3 is TGTGCCAGCAGTTTCAGGGGTAAGGAGAACGAGCAGTACTTC.

The chain links TRBV5-1 to TRBJ2-1; maybe TRBD2 (6 bases). The CDR3 contains 15 residues. CDR1 and CDR2 (germline): SGHRS, YFSETQ. Trimming stripped 7 bases from V and 4 bases from J, with 18 bases between. This chain's CDR3 is CASRCDGGLYNEQFF. The CDR3 nucleotides read TGCGCCAGCCGGTGCGACGGGGGACTTTACAATGAGCAGTTCTTC.

The V gene is TRBV12-3 or TRBV12-4, the J gene TRBJ1-2; 7 bases agree with TRBD1. CDR3 size: 14 residues. Losses at the gene ends were 5 bases for V and 1 base for J; bases not matched to a gene: 4. This chain's CDR3 is CASSPDRLNYGYTF. Here the CDR3 DNA reads TGTGCCAGCAGTCCGGACAGGCTTAACTATGGCTACACCTTC.

A few counts support this clonotype. The chain uses TRBV15 and TRBJ2-5, with D possibly TRBD2 on 6 matching bases. V was pared by 3 bases and J by 5 bases, with 16 bases between. CDR3 length: 15 amino acids. From germline, CDR1 is LNHNV and CDR2 YYDKDF (reference sequence). CDR3 region: CATSRARGSTETQYF. As DNA, the CDR3 is TGTGCCACCAGCAGGGCGCGGGGCTCCACGGAGACCCAGTACTTC. The full variable domain, in which reference TRBV15 and TRBJ2-5 provide the parts outside the CDR3, is DAMVIQNPRYQVTQFGKPVTLSCSQTLNHNVMYWYQQKSSQAPKLLFHYYDKDFNNEADTPDNFQSRRPNTSFCFLDIRSPGLGDTAMYLCATSRARGSTETQYFGPGTRLLVL.